A single sample gave rise to the 13 T cell receptor beta chains below, sequenced in a study of T cells of healthy individuals. TCRdb passed the 5' RACE reads through MiXCR, listing each CDR3 protein once. The table shows approximately 50,000 distinct CDR3 sequences, with about 15% occurring only once. These receptors were obtained from a human donor in good health.

This clonotype was observed at least ten times. This chain connects TRBV7-3 to TRBJ2-7; 12 bases align to TRBD2. Losses at the gene ends were 6 bases for V and 0 bases for J; bases not matched to a gene: 3. The CDR3 extends over 15 amino acids. Germline assignment: CDR1 SGHTA and CDR2 FQGTGA. The CDR3 DNA follows: TGTGCCAGCAGTTGGACTAGCGGGGCCTCCTACGAGCAGTACTTC. Protein: CASSWTSGASYEQYF.

This clonotype was seen at least ten times. The chain employs TRBV20-1 and TRBJ2-5; no clear D. V was cut by 5 bases and J by 4 bases, with 14 bases left in between. Per germline, CDR1 DFQATT and CDR2 SNEGSKA (reference sequence). The CDR3 loop spans 13 amino acids. The CDR3 spells CSAPPSGGETQYF. The DNA for the CDR3 is TGCAGTGCTCCCCCTTCGGGCGGAGAGACCCAGTACTTC.

This clonotype was detected ten times or more. The genes are TRBV29-1 and TRBJ1-4; D not resolved. Germline V lookup: CDR1 SQVTM, CDR2 ANQGSEA. The V gene lost 5 bases and the J gene lost 8 bases, with 15 bases spanning the gap. This CDR3 spans 13 amino acids. The CDR3 here is CSVTASLREKLFF. CDR3 DNA: TGCAGCGTTACAGCCTCGTTGAGAGAAAAACTGTTTTTT.

The chain uses TRBV20-1 and TRBJ2-7, with 10 bases fitting TRBD2. The V and J ends lost 1 base and 3 bases, in that order; junction bases with no gene match: 3. Germline V gene data show CDR1 as DFQATT and CDR2 as SNEGSKA (reference sequence). The CDR3 spans 14 residues. CDR3 bases: TGCAGTGCTAGAGCGCTAGCGGGGGTCTACGAGCAGTACTTC. Translated: CSARALAGVYEQYF.

V is TRBV5-1 and J is TRBJ2-7; D ambiguous. The CDR3 length is 13 residues. The V and J ends lost 4 bases and 3 bases respectively, with 11 bases between them. Germline V lookup: CDR1 SGHRS, CDR2 YFSETQ. The CDR3 region is CASSPLSDYEQYF. DNA for the CDR3: TGCGCCAGCAGCCCTCTATCAGACTACGAGCAGTACTTC.

The chain combines TRBV6-6 with TRBJ2-6, with D possibly called TRBD1 or TRBD2 (5 bases each). V lost 5 bases, J lost 0 bases, and 20 bases lay in between. This CDR3 has 19 amino acids. Germline V gives CDR1 MNHNY, CDR2 SVGAGI (reference sequence). The CDR3: CASSPGTGTGFSGANVLTF. The CDR3 DNA is TGTGCCAGCAGTCCCGGGACGGGGACCGGCTTCTCTGGGGCCAACGTCCTGACTTTC.

This clonotype occurred a few times. The genes are TRBV24-1 and TRBJ1-5; D gene uncertain. Germline CDR1 is KGHDR and CDR2 is SFDVKD. Trimming took off 4 bases at V and 0 bases at J, with 6 bases between the two ends. This CDR3 is 14 amino acids long. The CDR3, as DNA: TGTGCCACCAGTGACTATTATAGCAATCAGCCCCAGCATTTT. Its translation: CATSDYYSNQPQHF.

This clonotype was recorded a few times. The genes are TRBV5-1 and TRBJ2-7; 9 nucleotides line up with TRBD1. Germline trimming cut 0 bases from V and 3 bases from J; bases unmatched to any gene: 1. The CDR3 totals 14 residues. Germline V gives CDR1 SGHRS, CDR2 YFSETQ. The CDR3 nucleotides are TGCGCCAGCAGCTTGGGACAGGGGGGCTACGAGCAGTACTTC. This encodes CASSLGQGGYEQYF.

The chain carries TRBV18 and TRBJ1-1; D is unresolved. V dropped 6 bases and J dropped 2 bases, with 10 bases sitting between them. CDR3 length: 13 residues. Per the germline V gene, CDR1 is KGHSH and CDR2 is LQKENI. The CDR3 DNA reads as TGTGCCAGCTCCCCTACAGAAAACACTGAAGCTTTCTTT. Translated: CASSPTENTEAFF.

This chain joins TRBV19 and TRBJ1-2; no firm D call. Trimming shortened V by 3 bases and J by 10 bases, and 18 bases separated the two germline ends. The CDR3 is 14 amino acids. The V gene's germline CDR1 is LNHDA and CDR2 SQIVND (reference sequence). The CDR3: CASSILGDSVAYTF. The CDR3, as DNA: TGTGCCAGTAGTATCCTGGGTGACTCGGTGGCCTACACCTTC.

J is TRBJ1-4 and V is TRBV7-8; possible D gene TRBD1, 6 bases. The CDR3 totals 18 residues. Germline assignment: CDR1 SGHVS and CDR2 FQNEAQ. V was shortened by 4 bases and J by 5 bases, with 23 bases between the two germline ends. CDR3 residues: CASSSLIVTGRLNEKLFF. The CDR3 DNA follows: TGTGCCAGCAGCTCACTAATAGTAACAGGGCGGTTGAATGAAAAACTGTTTTTT.

This clonotype was counted only a few times. This chain links TRBV12-3 or TRBV12-4 with TRBJ2-5, with D possibly being TRBD2 (5 bases). The CDR3 is 11 amino acids. Trimming removed 8 bases at V and 4 bases at J, with 8 bases between. CDR3 sequence reads: CASRGAETQYF. DNA for the CDR3: TGTGCCAGCCGGGGAGCAGAGACCCAGTACTTC.

CDR3 residues: CASSQDVETQYF. CDR3 coding DNA: TGTGCCAGCAGCCAGGACGTAGAGACCCAGTACTTC. The chain uses TRBV5-4 and TRBJ2-5; D is uncertain. The germline gives CDR1 SGHNT, CDR2 YYREEE (reference sequence). Trimming took 4 bases from V and 4 from J, leaving 8 bases between them. The length of the CDR3 is 12 residues.